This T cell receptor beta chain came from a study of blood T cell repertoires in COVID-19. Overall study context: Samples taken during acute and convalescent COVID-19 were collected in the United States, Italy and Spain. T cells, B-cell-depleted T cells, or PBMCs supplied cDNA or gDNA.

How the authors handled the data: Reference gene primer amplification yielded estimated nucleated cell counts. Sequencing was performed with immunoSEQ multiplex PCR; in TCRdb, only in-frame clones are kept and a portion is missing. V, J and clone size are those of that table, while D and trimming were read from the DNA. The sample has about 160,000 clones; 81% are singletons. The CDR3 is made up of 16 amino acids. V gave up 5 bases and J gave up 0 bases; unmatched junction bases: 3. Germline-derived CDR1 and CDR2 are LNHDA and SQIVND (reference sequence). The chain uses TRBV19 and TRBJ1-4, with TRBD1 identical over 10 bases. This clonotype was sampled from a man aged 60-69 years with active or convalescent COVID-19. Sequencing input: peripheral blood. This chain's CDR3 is CASSLGTGATNEKLFF. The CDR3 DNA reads TGTGCCAGTAGTCTCGGGACAGGGGCAACTAATGAAAAACTGTTTTTT.